This T cell receptor beta chain was obtained from a study of shared clonotypes between healthy human individuals. Naive CD8 cells lacked CD45RO and underwent positive selection for CCR7, leaving out terminally differentiated effector memory CD45RA+ cells. Libraries were prepared by immunoSEQ multiplex PCR; TCRdb keeps only in-frame clonotypes and omits some of them. The repertoire has 1.5 million to 2.5 million clones, 85% to 95% of them found once; the top ten carry around 1%. Germline CDR1 and CDR2: MDHEN and SYDVKM. The V and J ends lost 0 bases and 12 bases respectively, with 15 bases between them. This CDR3 comprises 14 residues.

Material: naive CD8+ T cells sorted from blood. This chain links TRBV28 with TRBJ1-5; D possibly corresponds to TRBD1 (6 bases). This receptor was taken from a man between 18 and 29 years old in good health. The DNA of the CDR3 is TGTGCCAGCAGTTTATGGGAGGGGGGGTTCCACCAGCATTTT. Translation gives CASSLWEGGFHQHF. Full variable domain (rest looked up from reference TRBV28 and TRBJ1-5): DVKVTQSSRYLVKRTGEKVFLECVQDMDHENMFWYRQDPGLGLRLIYFSYDVKMKEKGDIPEGYSVSREKKERFSLILESASTNQTSMYLCASSLWEGGFHQHFGDGTRLSIL.